This T cell receptor (beta chain) is from a study of T cells in Graves' hyperthyroidism and ophthalmopathy. About the study: Pretreatment peripheral blood was obtained at initial diagnosis.

At least ten counts were recorded for this clonotype. The antigen is not known. Study outcomes and limitations: Most thyroid-expanded clonotypes above 0.001 were also found in blood. Ophthalmopathy onset followed model prediction by a median about six months.

Germline V gene sequence: CDR1 ENHRY, CDR2 SYGVKD. Trimming took 0 bases from V and 12 from J; bases not matched to a gene: 22. The CDR3 totals 20 residues. TCR beta CDR3 regions were amplified from RNA. The primer set for the first-round RT-PCR of the TCR CDR3 was HTBI. TCRdb reprocessed the multiplex PCR reads via MiXCR and lists one record per CDR3 protein. The profile shows hundreds of thousands of distinct CDR3 sequences, around 15% of them singletons. The sample consisted of blood. The chain links TRBV10-3 to TRBJ2-1; 11 bases are a match to TRBD2. This TCR derives from a woman between 18 and 29 years old with Graves' hyperthyroidism. The CDR3 loop is CAISESGRVLAGDSAIAQFF. As DNA, the CDR3 is TGTGCCATCAGTGAGTCAGGCAGGGTACTAGCGGGAGATTCGGCAATTGCGCAGTTCTTC.